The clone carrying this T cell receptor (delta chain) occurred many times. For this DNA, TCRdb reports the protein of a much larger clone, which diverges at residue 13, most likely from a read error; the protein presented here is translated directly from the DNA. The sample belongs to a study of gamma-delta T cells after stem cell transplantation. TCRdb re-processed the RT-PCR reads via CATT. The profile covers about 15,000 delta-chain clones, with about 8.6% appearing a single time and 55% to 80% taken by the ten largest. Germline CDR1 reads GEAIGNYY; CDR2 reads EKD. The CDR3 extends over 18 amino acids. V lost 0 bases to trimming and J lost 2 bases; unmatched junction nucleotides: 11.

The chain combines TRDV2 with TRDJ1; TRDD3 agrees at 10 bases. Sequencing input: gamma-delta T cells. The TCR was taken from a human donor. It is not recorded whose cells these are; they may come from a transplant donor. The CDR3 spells CACDTVGTGGSGTDKLIF. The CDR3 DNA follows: TGTGCCTGTGACACCGTGGGAACTGGGGGATCCGGAACCGATAAACTCATCTTT.